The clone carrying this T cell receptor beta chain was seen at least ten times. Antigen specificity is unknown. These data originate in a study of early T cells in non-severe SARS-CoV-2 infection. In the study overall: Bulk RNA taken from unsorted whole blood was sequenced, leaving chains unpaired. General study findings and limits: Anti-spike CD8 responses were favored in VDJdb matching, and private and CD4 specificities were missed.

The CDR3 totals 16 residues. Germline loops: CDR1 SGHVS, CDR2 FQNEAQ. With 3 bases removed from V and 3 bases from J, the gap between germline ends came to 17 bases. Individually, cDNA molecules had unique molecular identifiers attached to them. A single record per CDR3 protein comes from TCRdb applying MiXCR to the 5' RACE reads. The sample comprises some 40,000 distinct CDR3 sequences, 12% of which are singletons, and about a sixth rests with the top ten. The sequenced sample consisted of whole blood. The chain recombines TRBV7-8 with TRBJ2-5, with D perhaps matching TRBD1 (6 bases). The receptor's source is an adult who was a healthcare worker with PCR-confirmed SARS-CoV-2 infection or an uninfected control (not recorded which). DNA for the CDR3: TGTGCCAGCAGCTTGAGTAGGGGGTATCTCAAAGAGACCCAGTACTTC. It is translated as CASSLSRGYLKETQYF. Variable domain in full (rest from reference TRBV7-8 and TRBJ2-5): GAGVSQSPRYKVAKRGQDVALRCDPISGHVSLFWYQQALGQGPEFLTYFQNEAQLDKSGLPSDRFFAERPEGSVSTLKIQRTQQEDSAVYLCASSLSRGYLKETQYFGPGTRLLVL.